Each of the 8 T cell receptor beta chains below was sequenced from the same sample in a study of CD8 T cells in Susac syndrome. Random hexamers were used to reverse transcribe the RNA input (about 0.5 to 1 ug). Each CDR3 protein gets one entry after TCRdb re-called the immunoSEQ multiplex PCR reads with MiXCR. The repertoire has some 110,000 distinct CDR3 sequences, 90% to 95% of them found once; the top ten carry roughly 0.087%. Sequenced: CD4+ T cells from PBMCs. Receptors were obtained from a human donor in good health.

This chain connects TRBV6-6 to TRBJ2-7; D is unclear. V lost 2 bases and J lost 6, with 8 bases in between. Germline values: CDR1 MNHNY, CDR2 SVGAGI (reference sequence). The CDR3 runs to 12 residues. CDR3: CASSYKGIEQYF. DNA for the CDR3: TGTGCCAGCAGTTACAAAGGGATCGAGCAGTACTTC.

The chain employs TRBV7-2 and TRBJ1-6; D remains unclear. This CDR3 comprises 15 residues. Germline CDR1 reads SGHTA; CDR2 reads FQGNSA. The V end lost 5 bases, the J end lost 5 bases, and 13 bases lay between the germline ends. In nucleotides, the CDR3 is TGTGCCAGCAGCCCAGGCACACCGAATAATTCACCCCTCCACTTT. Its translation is CASSPGTPNNSPLHF.

This CDR3 is CASSVAAGVSYEQYF. The CDR3 bases are TGTGCCAGCAGCGTAGCCGCGGGAGTATCCTACGAGCAGTACTTC. This chain uses TRBV9 with TRBJ2-7, with 7 nucleotides matching TRBD2. The CDR3 runs to 15 residues. J was trimmed by 1 base and V by 0 bases; bases with no gene match: 4. Looked up from germline, CDR1 is SGDLS and CDR2 is YYNGEE.

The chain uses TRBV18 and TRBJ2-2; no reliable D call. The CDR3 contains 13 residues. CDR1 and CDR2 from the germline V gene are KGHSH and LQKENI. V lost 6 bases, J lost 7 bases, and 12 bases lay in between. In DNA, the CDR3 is TGTGCCAGCTCCCGCGTGGAAGGCGGGGAGCTGTTTTTT. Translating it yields CASSRVEGGELFF. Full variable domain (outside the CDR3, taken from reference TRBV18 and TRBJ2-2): NAGVMQNPRHLVRRRGQEARLRCSPMKGHSHVYWYRQLPEEGLKFMVYLQKENIIDESGMPKERFSAEFPKEGPSILRIQQVVRGDSAAYFCASSRVEGGELFFGEGSRLTVL.

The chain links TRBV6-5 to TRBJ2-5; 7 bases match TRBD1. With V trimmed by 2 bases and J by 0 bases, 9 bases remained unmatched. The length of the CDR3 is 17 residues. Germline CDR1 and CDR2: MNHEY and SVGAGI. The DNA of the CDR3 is TGTGCCAGCAGTTACCCAAAGGGACAGCCGCACCAAGAGACCCAGTACTTC. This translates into CASSYPKGQPHQETQYF.

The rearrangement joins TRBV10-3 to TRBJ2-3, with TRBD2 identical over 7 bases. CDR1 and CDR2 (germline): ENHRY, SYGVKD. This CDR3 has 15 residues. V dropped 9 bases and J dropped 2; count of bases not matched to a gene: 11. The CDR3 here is CAMSGASGFTDTQYF. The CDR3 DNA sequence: TGTGCCATGTCTGGGGCTAGCGGATTCACAGATACGCAGTATTTT.

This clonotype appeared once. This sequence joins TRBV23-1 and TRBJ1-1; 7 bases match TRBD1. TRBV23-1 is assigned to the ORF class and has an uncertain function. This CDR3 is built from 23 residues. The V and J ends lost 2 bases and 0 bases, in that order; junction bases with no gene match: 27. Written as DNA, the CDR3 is TGCGCCAGCAGTCAAAGTCAGGGGGTCAGGGGTCCCCCCCTCCCGGCTGTGAACACTGAAGCTTTCTTT. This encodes CASSQSQGVRGPPLPAVNTEAFF.

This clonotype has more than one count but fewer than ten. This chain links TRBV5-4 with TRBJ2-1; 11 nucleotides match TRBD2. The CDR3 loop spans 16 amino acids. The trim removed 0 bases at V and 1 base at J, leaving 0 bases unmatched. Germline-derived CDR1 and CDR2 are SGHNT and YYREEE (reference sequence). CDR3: CASSLGLAGSYNEQFF. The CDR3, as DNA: TGTGCCAGCAGCTTGGGACTAGCGGGGTCCTACAATGAGCAGTTCTTC.